Listed below are T cell receptor beta chains from one sample, sequenced in a study of blood T cell repertoires in COVID-19. Assay: immunoSEQ multiplex PCR; the TCRdb copy retains only in-frame clones and omits some. The sample consists of roughly 250,000 clones, roughly 88% of them appearing once. Sample: PBMCs or T cells enriched from blood (not recorded which). The receptors shown here come from a woman aged 25-40 years who had recovered from COVID-19. Both conserved end residues are part of each CDR3. Each record gives: CDR3 length, V gene, D gene, J gene, clone size, CDR3 protein, CDR3 DNA. The D gene is left open where the match is weak. Expanded clones are given a class, and other clones once, few, many or no size at all.

14	TRBV9	-	TRBJ2-1	few	CASSGISGYDEQFF	TGTGCCAGCAGCGGCATTTCGGGATATGATGAGCAGTTCTTC
15	TRBV5-8	-	TRBJ1-5	-	CASSRTVHSNQPQHF	TGTGCCAGCAGCCGGACAGTTCATAGCAATCAGCCCCAGCATTTT
11	TRBV20-1	-	TRBJ1-4	once	CSARAPNHLFF	TGCAGTGCTAGGGCCCCGAACCATCTGTTTTTT
13	TRBV3-1/TRBV3-2	-	TRBJ1-1	-	CASSQGGATEAFF	TGTGCCAGCAGCCAAGGTGGGGCAACTGAAGCTTTCTTT
16	TRBV10-3	-	TRBJ2-1	-	CAISESVGPGQNEQFF	TGTGCCATCAGTGAGTCGGTTGGTCCAGGGCAAAATGAGCAGTTCTTC
15	TRBV27	TRBD2	TRBJ2-7	-	CASSARAGGGYEQYF	TGTGCCAGCAGTGCCCGGGCGGGCGGGGGCTACGAGCAGTACTTC
14	TRBV2	-	TRBJ1-4	-	CASSETPGEEKLFF	TGTGCCAGCAGTGAAACCCCGGGGGAAGAAAAACTGTTTTTT
18	TRBV20-1	TRBD2	TRBJ2-2	few	CSASGGVGGRSNTGELFF	TGCAGTGCTAGTGGGGGGGTCGGCGGGAGATCCAACACCGGGGAGCTGTTTTTT
17	TRBV11-2	TRBD1	TRBJ1-2	-	CASSSYDRGRNNYGYTF	TGTGCCAGCAGCTCCTACGACAGGGGGCGTAATAACTATGGCTACACCTTC
16	TRBV6-6	-	TRBJ1-5	once	CASIDFLQGSNQPQHF	TGTGCCAGCATCGACTTTCTTCAGGGGAGCAATCAGCCCCAGCATTTT
16	TRBV6-4	-	TRBJ2-6	-	CASSDSPFSGANVLTF	TGTGCCAGCAGTGACTCCCCATTCTCTGGGGCCAACGTCCTGACTTTC
13	TRBV6-5	-	TRBJ2-7	-	CATRGGPPYEQYF	TGTGCTACAAGGGGGGGGCCTCCCTACGAGCAGTACTTC
14	TRBV25-1	TRBD1	TRBJ2-2	medium-sized	CASRTGADTGELFF	TGTGCCAGCCGGACAGGGGCCGACACCGGGGAGCTGTTTTTT
13	TRBV19	TRBD2	TRBJ2-2	-	CASTRGGTGELFF	TGTGCCAGTACTCGGGGGGGGACCGGGGAGCTGTTTTTT
15	TRBV5-1	TRBD2	TRBJ2-1	-	CASSFIAGVNNEQFF	TGCGCCAGCAGCTTTATAGCGGGAGTTAACAATGAGCAGTTCTTC
16	TRBV6-5	-	TRBJ1-3	-	CASSYSPGLSGNTIYF	TGTGCCAGCAGTTACTCTCCAGGCCTCTCTGGAAACACCATATATTTT
15	TRBV29-1	TRBD1	TRBJ1-5	-	CSVGEKGTGTQPQHF	TGCAGCGTTGGCGAAAAGGGGACAGGAACACAGCCCCAGCATTTT
14	TRBV7-8	-	TRBJ1-1	many	CASSQGRADTEAFF	TGTGCCAGCAGCCAAGGACGAGCGGACACTGAAGCTTTCTTT
17	TRBV28	TRBD2	TRBJ2-3	once	CASSPIGLAGGRWEQYF	TGTGCCAGCAGTCCGATTGGACTAGCGGGGGGGCGTTGGGAGCAGTATTTT
16	TRBV7-9	-	TRBJ1-2	-	CASSPTGGRVGDGYTF	TGTGCCAGCAGCCCCACGGGGGGCCGGGTTGGCGATGGCTACACCTTC
13	TRBV28	TRBD2	TRBJ2-7	-	CASSPRTSGEQYF	TGTGCCAGCAGTCCGCGGACTAGCGGCGAGCAGTACTTC
16	TRBV15	TRBD1	TRBJ1-2	-	CATSRPLTGGISGYTF	TGTGCCACCAGCAGACCGTTGACAGGGGGTATCTCTGGCTACACCTTC
16	TRBV30	TRBD2	TRBJ2-3	-	CAWSVGVAGRTDTQYF	TGTGCCTGGAGTGTGGGGGTAGCGGGAAGGACAGATACGCAGTATTTT
15	TRBV3-1/TRBV3-2	TRBD1	TRBJ1-3	-	CASSRGTGSGNTIYF	TGTGCCAGCAGCCGAGGGACAGGCTCTGGAAACACCATATATTTT
17	TRBV3-1/TRBV3-2	TRBD2	TRBJ2-2	once	CASSGLAGGPNTGELFF	TGTGCCAGCAGCGGACTAGCGGGGGGCCCGAACACCGGGGAGCTGTTTTTT
13	TRBV28	TRBD2	TRBJ2-7	-	CASSFGGIYEQYF	TGTGCCAGCAGTTTCGGGGGGATCTACGAGCAGTACTTC
14	TRBV4-1	-	TRBJ1-4	-	CASSQGEGNEKLFF	TGCGCCAGCAGCCAGGGAGAGGGTAATGAAAAACTGTTTTTT
16	TRBV21-1	-	TRBJ2-2	-	CASSTPGLAGFGELFF	TGTGCCAGCAGCACTCCGGGACTAGCGGGATTCGGGGAGCTGTTTTTT
14	TRBV5-4	-	TRBJ1-2	-	CASSSQQGNYGYTF	TGTGCCAGCAGCTCCCAACAGGGTAACTATGGCTACACCTTC
17	TRBV27	-	TRBJ2-7	-	CASSTTQGVRHLYEQYF	TGTGCCAGCAGTACTACGCAGGGTGTCAGGCATCTCTACGAGCAGTACTTC
15	TRBV19	TRBD2	TRBJ2-7	-	CASSISLADNYEQYF	TGTGCCAGTAGTATAAGCCTAGCGGACAACTACGAGCAGTACTTC
14	TRBV11-3	-	TRBJ1-1	-	CASSGPGGRTEAFF	TGTGCCAGCAGCGGCCCCGGGGGGAGAACTGAAGCTTTCTTT
17	TRBV27	TRBD2	TRBJ2-1	-	CASSSGLAGTVDNEQFF	TGTGCCAGCAGTTCCGGGTTAGCGGGAACTGTAGACAATGAGCAGTTCTTC
14	TRBV25-1	TRBD1	TRBJ2-1	many	CASSGDRSYNEQFF	TGTGCCAGCAGCGGGGACAGGTCCTACAATGAGCAGTTCTTC
14	TRBV4-1	-	TRBJ2-7	-	CASSHAGQYYEQYF	TGCGCCAGCAGCCACGCGGGACAGTACTACGAGCAGTACTTC
15	TRBV11-2	-	TRBJ2-1	few	CASRRPGLSYNEQFF	TGTGCCAGCAGGCGACCGGGACTCTCCTACAATGAGCAGTTCTTC
14	TRBV30	-	TRBJ1-2	few	CAWSNGVRNYGYTF	TGTGCCTGGAGTAACGGGGTACGGAACTATGGCTACACCTTC
14	TRBV28	TRBD2	TRBJ2-7	-	CASNPTSGRNEQYF	TGTGCCAGCAATCCGACTAGCGGGAGGAACGAGCAGTACTTC
14	TRBV7-9	-	TRBJ1-1	-	CASSLRTLNTEAFF	TGTGCCAGCAGCTTACGGACACTGAACACTGAAGCTTTCTTT
14	TRBV9	TRBD1	TRBJ2-5	-	CASSPDRGRETQYF	TGTGCCAGCAGCCCGGACAGGGGTCGAGAGACCCAGTACTTC